These 8 T cell receptor beta chains came from one sample sequenced in a study of blood T cell repertoires in COVID-19. This table comes from immunoSEQ multiplex PCR, and its TCRdb copy is limited to in-frame clones, with some not included. The sample has some 330,000 clones, about nine tenths seen once. Material: PBMCs or T cells enriched from blood (not recorded which). The origin of the receptors is a man aged 25-40 years who had recovered from COVID-19.

The chain carries TRBV11-3 and TRBJ2-7; weak D call: TRBD2 (5 bases). This CDR3 comprises 12 residues. Germline values: CDR1 SGHNT, CDR2 YENEEA. Trimming pared 0 bases from V and 9 bases from J, leaving 9 bases between. The CDR3 nucleotides read TGTGCCAGCAGCTTAGAGGTAGCGAGGCAGTACTTC. Amino acid sequence: CASSLEVARQYF.

A word on this clone: The same CDR3 arises from other DNA sequences in this sample as well. Written as DNA, the CDR3 is TGTGCCAGCAGTTTCGACAGAGGGGGCAATGAGCAGTTCTTC. Residues: CASSFDRGGNEQFF. This chain joins TRBV27 and TRBJ2-1; a weak D match, TRBD1 (6 bases). CDR3 size: 14 residues. Germline loops: CDR1 MNHEY, CDR2 SMNVEV (reference sequence). The ends were cut back, 3 bases at V and 6 bases at J, with 12 bases in the middle.

CDR3 sequence: CASSLSRTGELFF. The CDR3 coding sequence is TGTGCCAGCAGCTTAAGCAGGACCGGGGAGCTGTTTTTT. This chain uses TRBV11-2 with TRBJ2-2; D is undetermined. This CDR3 has 13 amino acids. V dropped 2 bases and J dropped 5 bases, with 6 bases sitting between them. CDR1 SGHAT and CDR2 FQNNGV come from the germline V gene. Filled out from reference TRBV11-2 and TRBJ2-2, the complete variable domain reads EAGVAQSPRYKIIEKRQSVAFWCNPISGHATLYWYQQILGQGPKLLIQFQNNGVVDDSQLPKDRFSAERLKGVDSTLKIQPAKLEDSAVYLCASSLSRTGELFFGEGSRLTVL.

J is TRBJ1-1 and V is TRBV5-1; D is undetermined. With 7 bases removed from V and 3 bases from J, the gap between germline ends came to 10 bases. The CDR3 has 12 amino acids. The V gene's germline CDR1 is SGHRS and CDR2 YFSETQ. The CDR3 spells CASGRGDTEAFF. The CDR3 DNA follows: TGCGCCAGCGGACGGGGAGACACTGAAGCTTTCTTT.

V gene TRBV5-6 combines with J gene TRBJ2-5; no clear D. V lost 2 bases and J lost 1, with 15 bases in between. The CDR3 has 16 residues. Germline V gene sequence: CDR1 SGHDT, CDR2 YYEEEE. CDR3 DNA sequence: TGTGCCAGCAGCTTAAATCCCACAGTACCCCAAGAGACCCAGTACTTC. Its protein is CASSLNPTVPQETQYF.

The V and J genes are TRBV11-2 and TRBJ2-7; 8 bases are a match to TRBD2. The CDR3 length is 15 residues. J gave up 7 bases and V 3 bases, and 11 bases lay outside the gene matches. Germline V gene sequence: CDR1 SGHAT, CDR2 FQNNGV. CDR3 protein: CASSFLAGSNLEQYF. The DNA for the CDR3 is TGTGCCAGCAGCTTCTTAGCGGGGTCTAATCTGGAGCAGTACTTC.

The chain has TRBV12-3 or TRBV12-4 and TRBJ2-5, with a tentative D call TRBD2 (5 bases). CDR3 size: 13 residues. Deletions cut 5 bases from V and 4 bases from J, with 11 bases between. The CDR3 coding sequence is TGTGCCAGCAGTCCCGACTACCTAGAGACCCAGTACTTC. As protein: CASSPDYLETQYF.

The chain has TRBV6-1 and TRBJ1-4; 7 bases are a match to TRBD1. The CDR3 contains 14 residues. Per the germline V gene, CDR1 is MNHNS and CDR2 is SASEGT. The trim removed 3 bases at V and 8 bases at J, leaving 6 bases unmatched. The DNA of the CDR3 is TGTGCCAGCAGTGACGGAGGGGGCGCGGAAAAACTGTTTTTT. Protein sequence: CASSDGGGAEKLFF.